In this sample, the clone carrying this T cell receptor beta chain turned up once. Antigen unknown. The sample originates from a study of OX40 agonist ivuxolimab in advanced cancers. Study information: Patients assigned to dose escalation were diagnosed with hepatocellular carcinoma, melanoma, renal cell or head and neck cancer.

The assay was immunoSEQ multiplex PCR, and TCRdb's table has in-frame clones only and misses some. The repertoire holds approximately 82,000 clones, with around 85% as singletons. This CDR3 is built from 16 residues. Per germline, CDR1 SGHAT and CDR2 FQNNGV. Trimming removed 1 base from V and 6 bases from J, with 13 bases in between. Study-wide results and caveats: Expanded clones were, on average, more numerous among CD8+ T cells than CD4+.

The receptor comes from an adult with an advanced solid tumor such as melanoma, head and neck, liver or kidney cancer. The sample was CD4+ or CD8+ T cells sorted from blood, taken in a trial of the OX40 agonist ivuxolimab. V usage is TRBV11-2 and J usage is TRBJ1-6, with D maybe TRBD1 (5 bases). The chain's CDR3 is CASSLGAGSGNSPLHF. The DNA of the CDR3 is TGTGCCAGCAGCTTAGGGGCAGGGAGTGGTAATTCACCCCTCCACTTT.